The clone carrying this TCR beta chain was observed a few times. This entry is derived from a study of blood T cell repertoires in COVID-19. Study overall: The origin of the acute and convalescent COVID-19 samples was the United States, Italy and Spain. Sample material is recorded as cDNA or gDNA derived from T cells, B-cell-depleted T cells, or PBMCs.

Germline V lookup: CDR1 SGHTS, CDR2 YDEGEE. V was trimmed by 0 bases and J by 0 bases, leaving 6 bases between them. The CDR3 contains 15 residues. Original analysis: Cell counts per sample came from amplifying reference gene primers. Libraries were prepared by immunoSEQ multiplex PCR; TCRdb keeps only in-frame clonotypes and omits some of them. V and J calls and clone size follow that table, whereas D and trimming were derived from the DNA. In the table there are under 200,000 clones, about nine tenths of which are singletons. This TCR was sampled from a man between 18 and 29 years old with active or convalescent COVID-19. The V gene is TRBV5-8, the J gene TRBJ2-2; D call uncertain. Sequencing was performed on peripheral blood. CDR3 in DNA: TGTGCCAGCAGCTTGGGAGCCTCGAACACCGGGGAGCTGTTTTTT. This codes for CASSLGASNTGELFF.